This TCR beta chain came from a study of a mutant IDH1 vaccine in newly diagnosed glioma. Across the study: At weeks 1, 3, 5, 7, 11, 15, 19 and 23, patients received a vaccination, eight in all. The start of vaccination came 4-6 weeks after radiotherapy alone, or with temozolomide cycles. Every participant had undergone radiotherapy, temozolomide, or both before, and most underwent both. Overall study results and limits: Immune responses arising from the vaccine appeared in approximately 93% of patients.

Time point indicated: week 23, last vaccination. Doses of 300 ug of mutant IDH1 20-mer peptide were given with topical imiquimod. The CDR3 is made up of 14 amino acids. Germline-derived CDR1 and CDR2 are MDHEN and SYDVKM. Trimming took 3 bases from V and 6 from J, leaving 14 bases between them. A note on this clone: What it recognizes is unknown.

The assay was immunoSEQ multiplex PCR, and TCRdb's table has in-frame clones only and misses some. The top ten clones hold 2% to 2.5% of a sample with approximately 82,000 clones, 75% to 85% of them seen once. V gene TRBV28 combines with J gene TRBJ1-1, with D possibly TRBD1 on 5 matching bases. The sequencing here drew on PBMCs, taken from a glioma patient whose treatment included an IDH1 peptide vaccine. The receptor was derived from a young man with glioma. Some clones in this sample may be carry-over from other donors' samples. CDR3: CASSFYGGLAEAFF. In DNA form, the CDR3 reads TGTGCCAGCAGTTTTTATGGGGGTCTCGCTGAAGCTTTCTTT.